These T cell receptor beta chains were read from a single sample in a study of post-analysis software for immune sequencing data. In TCRdb, the PCR reads were re-called with MiXCR into one record per CDR3 protein. This table holds more than 450,000 distinct CDR3 sequences, roughly 46% found once. The source material was blood. The receptors derive from a girl aged 10-17 years with multiple sclerosis. Each CDR3 is given with its conserved first and last residue. The order of the fields is CDR3 length, clone size, J gene, V gene, D gene, CDR3 DNA, CDR3 protein. The D gene is left open where the match is weak. A clone size is listed for some rows: how often the clone was seen (once, few, many), or a class if it is expanded.

17 | NA | TRBJ2-5 | TRBV7-8 | TRBD2 | TGTGCCAGCAGCCCGAGGGGGGGGACTAGAGAACAAGAGACCCAGTACTTC | CASSPRGGTREQETQYF
17 | once | TRBJ1-5 | TRBV6-1 | NA | TGTGCCAGCAGTCCCTTATTGACAGTAATGAGCAATCAGCCCCAGCATTTT | CASSPLLTVMSNQPQHF
14 | few | TRBJ2-7 | TRBV12-3/TRBV12-4 | NA | TGTGCCAGCAGTCCGGTAGCGTTTACCTACGAGCAGTACTTC | CASSPVAFTYEQYF
17 | NA | TRBJ1-1 | TRBV4-1 | NA | TGCGCCAGCACCCCGGGACCCCATAATGCAGCTAACACTGAAGCTTTCTTT | CASTPGPHNAANTEAFF
12 | NA | TRBJ2-7 | TRBV7-8 | TRBD1 | TGTGCCAGCAGTACAGGGGGAGGAGAGCAGTACTTC | CASSTGGGEQYF
16 | NA | TRBJ1-1 | TRBV29-1 | NA | TGCAGCGTACCCGTAGGAGGGGGGATTATGAACACTGAAGCTTTCTTT | CSVPVGGGIMNTEAFF
13 | once | TRBJ2-1 | TRBV20-1 | TRBD2 | TGCAGTGCAGACCCTAGCGGGCACAATGAGCAGTTCTTC | CSADPSGHNEQFF
12 | few | TRBJ1-1 | TRBV7-9 | NA | TGTGCCAGCAGCTTAGATTACCAGGGAGCTTTCTTT | CASSLDYQGAFF
15 | once | TRBJ1-6 | TRBV15 | NA | TGTGCCACCAGCAGAGATCGGGGAGTTGGTTCACCCCTCCACTTT | CATSRDRGVGSPLHF
15 | many | TRBJ2-1 | TRBV29-1 | TRBD2 | TGCAGCGGGGCCCCTAGCGGGAGCTCCTACAATGAGCAGTTCTTC | CSGAPSGSSYNEQFF
17 | NA | TRBJ1-6 | TRBV7-2 | TRBD1 | TGTGCCAGCAGCTTAGGGGGGACAGGATTACGTGCCCCGGCCCTCCACTTT | CASSLGGTGLRAPALHF
13 | few | TRBJ2-7 | TRBV6-1 | NA | TGTGCCAGCAGTGAAGCGCGCTGGAATCCGCAGTACTTC | CASSEARWNPQYF
14 | few | TRBJ1-4 | TRBV29-1 | NA | TGCAGCGTTGTGGGGAGGAGGGCTAATGAAAAACTGTTTTTT | CSVVGRRANEKLFF
16 | NA | TRBJ2-7 | TRBV4-2 | TRBD2 | TGTGCCAGCAGCCAAGCCGGGACTAGCGGGACGTACGAGCAGTACTTC | CASSQAGTSGTYEQYF
12 | once | TRBJ1-1 | TRBV4-2 | NA | TGTGCCAGCAGCCAGACCCAGGGGGAAGCTTTCTTT | CASSQTQGEAFF
11 | few | TRBJ1-2 | TRBV5-1 | NA | TGCGCCACCGGGACGGTCTATGGCTACACCTTC | CATGTVYGYTF
16 | NA | TRBJ1-2 | TRBV12-3/TRBV12-4 | TRBD1 | TGTGCCAGCAGTCTGTGGTCAGGGGGCGAGAAGGCTGGCTACACCTTC | CASSLWSGGEKAGYTF
13 | NA | TRBJ2-7 | TRBV4-1 | NA | TGCGCCAGCAGCCCATCCCCGTCTTACGAGCAGTACTTC | CASSPSPSYEQYF
17 | few | TRBJ2-3 | TRBV12-3/TRBV12-4 | TRBD2 | TGTGCCAGCAGTTTACTGGGGACTAGCGGGGGGGCAGATACGCAGTATTTT | CASSLLGTSGGADTQYF
14 | few | TRBJ2-1 | TRBV29-1 | TRBD1 | TGCAGCGGTAGGGACAGGGGGACCTACAATGAGCAGTTCTTC | CSGRDRGTYNEQFF
11 | few | TRBJ1-2 | TRBV29-1 | NA | TGCAGCGTTGCCCAGGGAAACGGCTACACCTTC | CSVAQGNGYTF
14 | few | TRBJ2-7 | TRBV10-3 | TRBD1 | TGTGCCATCTCCGGACAGGGAACTAACTACGAGCAGTACTTC | CAISGQGTNYEQYF
19 | NA | TRBJ1-1 | TRBV12-3/TRBV12-4 | TRBD1 | TGTGCCAGCATCTCCCACTGGGACAGGGGGCGAGATGCGCGGACTGAAGCTTTCTTT | CASISHWDRGRDARTEAFF
17 | NA | TRBJ2-7 | TRBV20-1 | TRBD2 | TGCAGTGCTAGAGATCTACTAGCGGGACCGACCTCCTACGAGCAGTACTTC | CSARDLLAGPTSYEQYF
12 | few | TRBJ2-7 | TRBV20-1 | NA | TGCAGTGCTAGCGGGAGATCCTACGAGCAGTACTTC | CSASGRSYEQYF
14 | few | TRBJ2-7 | TRBV3-1 | TRBD2 | TGTGCCAGCAGCCACACGACTAGCGGCCGCGAGCAGTACTTC | CASSHTTSGREQYF
15 | NA | TRBJ1-5 | TRBV27 | NA | TGTGCCAGCAGCCGGCGTCCGAATTTCGGTCAGCCCCAGCATTTT | CASSRRPNFGQPQHF
16 | NA | TRBJ1-5 | TRBV20-1 | TRBD1 | TGCAGTGCTCCTGAGACAGGGGCCCGCAGCAATCAGCCCCAGCATTTT | CSAPETGARSNQPQHF
16 | NA | TRBJ2-7 | TRBV6-5 | NA | TGTGCCAGCGTTCGGTTCGACGTTGCCCCATCAGGGGAGCAGTACTTC | CASVRFDVAPSGEQYF
16 | once | TRBJ2-1 | TRBV4-1 | TRBD2 | TGCGCCAGCAGCCAAGGCCGACTAGCGGAGACCAATGAGCAGTTCTTC | CASSQGRLAETNEQFF
16 | NA | TRBJ2-1 | TRBV7-2 | NA | TGTGCCAGCAGCTTATTTCGCGGGGATTCCTACAATGAGCAGTTCTTC | CASSLFRGDSYNEQFF
17 | NA | TRBJ2-7 | TRBV11-2 | NA | TGTGCCAGCAGCTCGCGACGCCCGGGCCCAGGGCCCTACGAGCAGTACTTC | CASSSRRPGPGPYEQYF
14 | many | TRBJ2-3 | TRBV7-2 | TRBD2 | TGTGCCAGCAGCCCCGGACTAGCAACAGATACGCAGTATTTT | CASSPGLATDTQYF
15 | NA | TRBJ1-5 | TRBV7-9 | NA | TGTGCCAGCAGCTTAGCAGCAGGGCAGGATCAGCCCCAGCATTTT | CASSLAAGQDQPQHF
15 | few | TRBJ1-2 | TRBV20-1 | NA | TGCAGTGCTAGTCCCTCAGGGGCCCGGGGCTATGGCTACACCTTC | CSASPSGARGYGYTF
13 | NA | TRBJ2-1 | TRBV27 | NA | TGTGCCAGCAGTTGGGCTGAATACAATGAGCAGTTCTTC | CASSWAEYNEQFF
14 | NA | TRBJ2-1 | TRBV27 | NA | TGTGCCAGCGGCATCGGGAGTTCCTACAATGAGCAGTTCTTC | CASGIGSSYNEQFF
15 | few | TRBJ2-3 | TRBV3-1 | NA | TGTGCCAGCAGCCAAGTCTCAGGAGGGGAAGATACGCAGTATTTT | CASSQVSGGEDTQYF
17 | NA | TRBJ2-3 | TRBV12-3/TRBV12-4 | TRBD2 | TGTGCCAGCAGTTTAGCGCTACTAGCGGGGAGAGCAGATACGCAGTATTTT | CASSLALLAGRADTQYF
21 | few | TRBJ2-7 | TRBV6-5 | TRBD2 | TGTGCCAGCAGTTACCGGGGCGTAAGCGGGAGTAGTTCGGGGGGACCCTACGAGCAGTACTTC | CASSYRGVSGSSSGGPYEQYF
18 | NA | TRBJ2-5 | TRBV11-2 | TRBD1 | TGTGCCAGCAGCTTCGATTCGTGGGACAGGGGTGACCAAGAGACCCAGTACTTC | CASSFDSWDRGDQETQYF
14 | NA | TRBJ2-5 | TRBV2 | NA | TGTGCCAGCAGTGAAGCGCGAAGGGGGGAGACCCAGTACTTC | CASSEARRGETQYF
12 | NA | TRBJ1-1 | TRBV12-3/TRBV12-4 | NA | TGTGCCAGCAGTTTAGGAGGGGTTCTCCCTTTCTTT | CASSLGGVLPFF
20 | NA | TRBJ2-3 | TRBV7-2 | TRBD1 | TGTGCCAGCAGCTTATACCCACAATCCCCCGGGACAGGGAACGGAGATACGCAGTATTTT | CASSLYPQSPGTGNGDTQYF